This T cell receptor (beta chain) was obtained from a study of control samples from healthy donors and cancer patients. V lost 4 bases and J lost 1, with 14 bases in between. CDR3 length: 16 residues. Germline V gives CDR1 MNHNS, CDR2 SASEGT. Profiled with immunoSEQ multiplex PCR; TCRdb holds only in-frame clones, not every one. The table includes about 140,000 clones, about 90% detected once. This receptor was identified in a man aged 18 to 30 in good health. The gene calls are TRBV6-1 and TRBJ1-5; no clear D gene. The sample comprised blood. This CDR3 is CASSVGGSWSNQPQHF. As DNA, the CDR3 is TGTGCCAGCAGTGTCGGTGGCTCTTGGAGCAATCAGCCCCAGCATTTT.